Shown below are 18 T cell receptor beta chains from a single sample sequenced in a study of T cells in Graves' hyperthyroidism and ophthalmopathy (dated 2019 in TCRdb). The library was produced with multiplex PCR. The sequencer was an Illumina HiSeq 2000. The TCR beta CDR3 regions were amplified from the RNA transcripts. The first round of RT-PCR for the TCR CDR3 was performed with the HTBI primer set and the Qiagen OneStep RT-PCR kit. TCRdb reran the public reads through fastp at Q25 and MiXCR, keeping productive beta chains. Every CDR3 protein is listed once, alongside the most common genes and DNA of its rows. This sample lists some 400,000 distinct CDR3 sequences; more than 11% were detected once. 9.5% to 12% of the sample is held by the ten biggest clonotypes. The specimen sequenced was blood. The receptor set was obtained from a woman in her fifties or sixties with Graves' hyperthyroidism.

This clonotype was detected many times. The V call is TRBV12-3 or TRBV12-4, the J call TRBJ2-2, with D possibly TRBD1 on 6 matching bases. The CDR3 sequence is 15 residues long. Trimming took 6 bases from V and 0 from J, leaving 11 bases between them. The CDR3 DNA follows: TGTGCCAGCAGCCTACAGGGCACGAACACCGGGGAGCTGTTTTTT. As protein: CASSLQGTNTGELFF.

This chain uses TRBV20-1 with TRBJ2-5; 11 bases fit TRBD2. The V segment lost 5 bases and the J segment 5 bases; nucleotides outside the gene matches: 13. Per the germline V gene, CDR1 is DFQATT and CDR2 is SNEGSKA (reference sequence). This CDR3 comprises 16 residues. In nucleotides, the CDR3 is TGCAGTGCTTCATTAGCGGGAGGGCCTGGGTGGGAGACCCAGTACTTC. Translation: CSASLAGGPGWETQYF.

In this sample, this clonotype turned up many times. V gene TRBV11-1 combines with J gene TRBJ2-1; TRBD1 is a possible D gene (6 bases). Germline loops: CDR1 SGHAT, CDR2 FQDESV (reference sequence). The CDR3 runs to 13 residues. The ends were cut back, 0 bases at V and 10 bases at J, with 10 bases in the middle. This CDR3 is CASSLAGQGEQFF. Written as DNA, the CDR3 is TGTGCCAGCAGCTTAGCCGGGCAGGGGGAGCAGTTCTTC.

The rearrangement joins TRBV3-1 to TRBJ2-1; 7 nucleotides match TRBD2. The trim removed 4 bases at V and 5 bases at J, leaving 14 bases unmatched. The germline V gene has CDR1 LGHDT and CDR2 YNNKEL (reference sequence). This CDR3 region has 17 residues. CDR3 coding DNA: TGTGCCAGCAGCCGCCTGACTAGCAGGAAAGTGAACAATGAGCAGTTCTTC. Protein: CASSRLTSRKVNNEQFF.

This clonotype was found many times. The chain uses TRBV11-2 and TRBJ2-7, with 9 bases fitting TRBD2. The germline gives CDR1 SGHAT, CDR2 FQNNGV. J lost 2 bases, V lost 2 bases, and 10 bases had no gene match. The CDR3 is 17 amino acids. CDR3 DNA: TGTGCCAGCAGCTTAAGGGCGGGTAGCGGGAGTGCCTACGAGCAGTACTTC. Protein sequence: CASSLRAGSGSAYEQYF.

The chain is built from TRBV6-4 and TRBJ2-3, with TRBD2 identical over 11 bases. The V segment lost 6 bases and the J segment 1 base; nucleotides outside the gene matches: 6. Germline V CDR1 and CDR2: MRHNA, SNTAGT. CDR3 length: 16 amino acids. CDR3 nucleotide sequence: TGTGCCAGCAGCATACTAGCGGGAGCGGGCACAGATACGCAGTATTTT. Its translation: CASSILAGAGTDTQYF.

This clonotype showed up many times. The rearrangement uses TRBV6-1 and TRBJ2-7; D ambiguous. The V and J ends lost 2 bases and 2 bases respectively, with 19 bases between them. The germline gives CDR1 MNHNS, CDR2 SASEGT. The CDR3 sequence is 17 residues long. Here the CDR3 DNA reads TGTGCCAGCAGTGAAAGGAAGGTCTCAGGTTATCCCTACGAGCAGTACTTC. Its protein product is CASSERKVSGYPYEQYF.

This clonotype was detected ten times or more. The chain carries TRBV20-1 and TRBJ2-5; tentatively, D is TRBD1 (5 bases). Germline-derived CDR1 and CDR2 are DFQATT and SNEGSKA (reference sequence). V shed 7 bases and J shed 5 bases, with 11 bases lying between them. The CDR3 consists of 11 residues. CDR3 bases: TGCAGTGTTAAGACAGTCGAGACCCAGTACTTC. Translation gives CSVKTVETQYF.

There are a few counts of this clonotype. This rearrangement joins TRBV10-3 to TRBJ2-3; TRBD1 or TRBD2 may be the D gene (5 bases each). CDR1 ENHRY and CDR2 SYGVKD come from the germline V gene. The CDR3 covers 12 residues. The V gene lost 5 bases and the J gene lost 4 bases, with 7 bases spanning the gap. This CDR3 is CAISRDPDTQYF. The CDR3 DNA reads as TGTGCCATCAGTAGGGACCCAGATACGCAGTATTTT.

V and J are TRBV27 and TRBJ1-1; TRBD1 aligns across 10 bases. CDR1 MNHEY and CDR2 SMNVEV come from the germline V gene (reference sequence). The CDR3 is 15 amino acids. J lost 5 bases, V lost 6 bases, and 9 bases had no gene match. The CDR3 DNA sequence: TGTGCCAGCAGGCCCCCGACAGGGGGCTGGACTGAAGCTTTCTTT. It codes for CASRPPTGGWTEAFF.

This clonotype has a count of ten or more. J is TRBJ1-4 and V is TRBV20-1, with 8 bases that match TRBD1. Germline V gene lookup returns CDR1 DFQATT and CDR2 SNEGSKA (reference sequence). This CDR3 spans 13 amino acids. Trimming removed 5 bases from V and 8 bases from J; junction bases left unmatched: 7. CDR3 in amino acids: CSAPGTGSEKLFF. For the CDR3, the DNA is TGCAGTGCTCCCGGGACAGGATCCGAAAAACTGTTTTTT.

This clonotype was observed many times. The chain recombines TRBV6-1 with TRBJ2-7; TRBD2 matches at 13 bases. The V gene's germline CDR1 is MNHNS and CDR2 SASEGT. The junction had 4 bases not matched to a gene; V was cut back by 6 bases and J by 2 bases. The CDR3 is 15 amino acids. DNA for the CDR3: TGTGCCAGCAGCTGGACTAGCGGGAGTGCCTACGAGCAGTACTTC. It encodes CASSWTSGSAYEQYF.

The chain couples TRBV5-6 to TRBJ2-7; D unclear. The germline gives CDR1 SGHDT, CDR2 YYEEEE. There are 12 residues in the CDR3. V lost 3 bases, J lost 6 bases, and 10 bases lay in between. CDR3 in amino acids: CASSWAASEQYF. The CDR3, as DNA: TGTGCCAGCAGCTGGGCCGCGTCCGAGCAGTACTTC.

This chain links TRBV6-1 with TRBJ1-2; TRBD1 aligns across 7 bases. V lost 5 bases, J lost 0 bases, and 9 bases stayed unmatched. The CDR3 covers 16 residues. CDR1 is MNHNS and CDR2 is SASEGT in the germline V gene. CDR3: CASSQTGWRPNYGYTF. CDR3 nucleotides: TGTGCCAGCAGTCAGACAGGGTGGAGACCTAACTATGGCTACACCTTC.

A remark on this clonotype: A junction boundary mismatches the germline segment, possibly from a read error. This chain's CDR3 is CASNLAGVSDNEQFF. CDR3 bases: TGTGCCAGCAATTTAGCGGGAGTCAGTGACAATGAGCAGTTCTTC. V is TRBV12-3 or TRBV12-4 and J is TRBJ2-1, with 9 bases aligning to TRBD2. CDR3 length: 15 residues.

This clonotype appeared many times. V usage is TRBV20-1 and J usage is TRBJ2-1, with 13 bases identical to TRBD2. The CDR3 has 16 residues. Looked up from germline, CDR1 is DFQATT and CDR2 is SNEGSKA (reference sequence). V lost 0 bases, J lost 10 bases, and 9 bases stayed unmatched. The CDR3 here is CSARERLAGGPLEQFF. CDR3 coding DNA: TGCAGTGCTAGAGAAAGACTAGCGGGAGGACCTTTAGAGCAGTTCTTC.

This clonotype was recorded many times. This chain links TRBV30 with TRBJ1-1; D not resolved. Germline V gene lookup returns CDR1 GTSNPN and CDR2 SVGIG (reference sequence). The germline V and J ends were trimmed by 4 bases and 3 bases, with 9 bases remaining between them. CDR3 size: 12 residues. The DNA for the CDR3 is TGTGCCTGGAACGGGTTGTACACTGAAGCTTTCTTT. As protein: CAWNGLYTEAFF.

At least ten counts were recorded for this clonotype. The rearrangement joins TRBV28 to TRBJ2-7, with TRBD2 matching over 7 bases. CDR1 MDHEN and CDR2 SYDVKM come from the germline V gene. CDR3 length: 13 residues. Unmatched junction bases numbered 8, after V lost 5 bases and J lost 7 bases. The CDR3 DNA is TGTGCCAGCAGTAACCGGGACTATGCTGAGCAGTACTTC. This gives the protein CASSNRDYAEQYF.